The TCR beta chain described here comes from a study of blood T cell repertoires in COVID-19. At the level of the study: PBMCs, B-cell-depleted T cells, or T cells were the source of the cDNA or gDNA that made up the material.

The table came from immunoSEQ multiplex PCR; TCRdb's copy has only in-frame clones and leaves some out. The sample includes a few hundred thousand clones, more than 70% seen only once; the top ten take 0.95% to 1.1%. This clone was counted between two and nine times. Germline V gives CDR1 MNHEY, CDR2 SMNVEV (reference sequence). Trimming removed 4 bases at V and 7 bases at J, with 14 bases between. CDR3 size: 15 residues. In assigning cohorts, the study relied on participant-reported clinical history. Exposed study participants had met a COVID-19 case within 2 weeks before entry. The sample taken for sequencing was PBMCs or T cells enriched from blood (not recorded which). The rearrangement uses TRBV27 and TRBJ1-6; possible D gene TRBD1, 5 bases. The receptor was derived from a woman aged 30 to 39 who had been exposed to COVID-19. This chain's CDR3 is CASSSPGWGNSPLHF. The CDR3 DNA is TGTGCCAGCAGTTCCCCTGGGTGGGGCAATTCACCCCTCCACTTT.